This T cell receptor beta chain was sequenced during a study of molecular identifiers for immune sequencing clone quantification (dated by TCRdb to between 2018 and 2020). General notes on the study: For a replicate experiment, the RNA from either approximately 20,000 or 100,000 naive CD8 T cells was divided into five aliquots, and four of those aliquots went on to sequencing. CD8 T cells were used in a methods study to benchmark molecular-identifier clustering-based TCR repertoire sequencing (MIDCIRS) and TCR RNA copy counting. Summary of the overall study and its limitations: In CMV-specific effector cells, clones with more than 20 RNA copies contained over 99% of molecules, whereas in naive cells such clones contained under 1% of molecules. When barcode sub-clustering was left out, chimeric consensus sequences inflated TCR diversity, with chimeras reaching as high as 47%. The naive libraries included spiked-in Jurkat TCR RNA (around nine copies' worth), and this Jurkat TCR RNA is not part of the donor repertoire. Spiked-in Jurkat TCR RNA equal to a single cell's worth was reported to be detectable even within one million naive CD8 T cells. The sizes of highly expanded clones could end up underestimated when identical TCR molecules share a barcode. Modeling estimated roughly 3 recovered TCR RNA copies per cell, compared with about 10 by digital PCR, which implies about 30% capture efficiency.

This clonotype showed up many times. Its antigen is still unknown. Base qualities were left out, and no much larger clone turns up one base away. To prepare the library, PCR was applied. Sequenced using a NextSeq 500. Preparation of bulk TCR libraries followed a previously described approach, with the TCR primers listed in Table S5. Total RNA was purified with the Qiagen AllPrep DNA/RNA kit. Before analysis, reads from multiple sequencing runs of one library were combined. The published analysis was carried out like this. Only reads with exact TCR constant sequence were kept, trimmed to 150 nt, and grouped by their 12-nt molecular barcodes. Reads inside each barcode group were sub-clustered using a 15% Levenshtein threshold, and a quality-weighted consensus sequence was constructed for each RNA molecule. Non-functional sequences were filtered out, along with any lower-count sequence sitting one edit away from another sequence. Based on a fit of two negative binomial distributions, barcode sub-clusters having less than 20% of the maximum read count were discarded. TCRdb reran the public reads through fastp at Q25 and MiXCR, keeping productive beta chains. Rows matching on CDR3 protein sequence are summarized as one entry with the most common DNA and genes. It is TCRdb's table, rather than the study itself, that gives the V and J calls and clone size. For this sample the table gives about 510,000 distinct CDR3 sequences, of which about 26% were detected only once. The top ten clones comprise under 0.8% of the sample.

Naive CD8 T cell libraries were made from approximately 20,000 to 1,000,000 sorted cells using 10%, 30% or 50% of purified RNA. On a BD FACSAria II, naive CD8 T cells were FACS-sorted as CD8+CD4-CCR7+CD45RA+ and collected into RLT Plus buffer. Roughly nine TCR copies' worth of Jurkat RNA were spiked into roughly 20,000-1,000,000 naive CD8 T cell samples to test detection sensitivity. Enrichment of CD8 T cells was performed with RosetteSep CD8+ T Cell Enrichment Cocktail and Ficoll-Paque, after which ACK red cell lysis was carried out. The germline V gene encodes CDR1 SEHNR and CDR2 FQNEAQ (reference sequence). Relative to germline, V is 5 bases shorter and J is 6 bases shorter, with 17 bases between their ends. The CDR3 measures 14 amino acids from cysteine to phenylalanine. Only the CDR3 part of the read is kept: 42 bases, read in frame from the first base.

The specimen sequenced was naive CD8+ T cells from blood, with Jurkat cell RNA spiked in. This specimen's cell subset or site label, interpreted: FACS-sorted CD8+CD4-CCR7+CD45RA+ naive T cells. The chain is assembled from TRBV7-9 and TRBJ2-7; the D segment cannot be called with confidence. The clonotype comes from a human donor in good health. Some libraries in this study had Jurkat cell RNA spiked in. The nucleotide sequence reads TGTGCCAGCAGCCCGCCCGTGGTTAGAGTCGAGCAGTACTTC. Its translation reads: CASSPPVVRVEQYF.